These T cell receptor beta chains were read from a single sample in a study of OX40 agonist ivuxolimab in advanced cancers. Assay: immunoSEQ multiplex PCR; the TCRdb copy retains only in-frame clones and omits some. The sample has approximately 30,000 clones, 81% seen once. Specimen: CD4+ or CD8+ T cells sorted from blood, collected in a trial of the OX40 agonist ivuxolimab. Receptor source: an adult with an advanced solid tumor such as melanoma, head and neck, liver or kidney cancer. CDR3s include the opening cysteine and the closing phenylalanine or tryptophan. A D gene is named only where the DNA matches it firmly. Part of the rows lack a size; the others show once, few, many or a class for expanded clones.

D gene	CDR3 length	clone size	V gene	J gene	CDR3 DNA	CDR3 protein
-	14	-	TRBV18	TRBJ1-5	TGTGCCAGCTCATCACAGGGAAGCAATCAGCCCCAGCATTTT	CASSSQGSNQPQHF
-	16	-	TRBV4-2	TRBJ2-3	TGTGCCAGCACCCCTGGGAGGCGGGGTGGTGCAGATACGCAGTATTTT	CASTPGRRGGADTQYF
-	16	-	TRBV5-1	TRBJ1-4	TGCGCCAGCAGCTTGTCGGAGGGATCGGCTAATGAAAAACTGTTTTTT	CASSLSEGSANEKLFF
-	16	-	TRBV5-1	TRBJ2-5	TGCGCCAGCAGACCTTACAGCACCTCTTACCAAGAGACCCAGTACTTC	CASRPYSTSYQETQYF
TRBD1	15	-	TRBV2	TRBJ2-2	TGTGCCAGCAGTCGGACAGGGTTGGTCACCGGGGAGCTGTTTTTT	CASSRTGLVTGELFF
-	15	-	TRBV7-2	TRBJ2-2	TGTGCCAGCAGCTCCCGGACAGGAGGGACCGGGGAGCTGTTTTTT	CASSSRTGGTGELFF
-	14	few	TRBV10-3	TRBJ2-7	TGTGCCATCAGTGCGCCGCGACTAGAGGATAATCAGTACTTC	CAISAPRLEDNQYF
TRBD2	17	-	TRBV5-4	TRBJ2-2	TGTGCCAGCAGCCCTCTGGGACTAGCGTCGAACACCGGGGAGCTGTTTTTT	CASSPLGLASNTGELFF
-	15	-	TRBV5-1	TRBJ2-5	TGCGCCAGCAGCTTGGGCCCGGGTGCCCAAGAGACCCAGTACTTC	CASSLGPGAQETQYF
-	15	-	TRBV7-2	TRBJ1-2	TGTGCCAGCAGAACCACGGGACACCTTAACTATGGCTACACCTTC	CASRTTGHLNYGYTF
-	13	-	TRBV7-2	TRBJ1-1	TGTGCCAGCAGCTTGGACAGCAACACTGAAGCTTTCTTT	CASSLDSNTEAFF
-	13	-	TRBV29-1	TRBJ2-5	TGCAGCGTTGAACCACCTCGGTTAAAGACCCAGTACTTC	CSVEPPRLKTQYF
TRBD2	13	-	TRBV14	TRBJ2-7	TGTGCCAGCAGTAGCGGGAAAAACTACGAGCAGTACTTC	CASSSGKNYEQYF
-	13	-	TRBV2	TRBJ1-5	TGTGCCAGCAGGCGAGATAGCAATCAGCCCCAGCATTTT	CASRRDSNQPQHF
TRBD1	15	-	TRBV6-1	TRBJ1-2	TGTGCCAGCAAATTGACAGGGTTGGTTTCCTATGGCTACACCTTC	CASKLTGLVSYGYTF
TRBD2	18	-	TRBV28	TRBJ2-4	TGTGCCAGCAGTTACCCCCTAGCGGGAGACGTGGCCAAAAACATTCAGTACTTC	CASSYPLAGDVAKNIQYF
-	16	once	TRBV9	TRBJ2-2	TGTGCCAGCAGCGAGCGGACCGGGACGGAAACCGGGGAGCTGTTTTTT	CASSERTGTETGELFF